This T cell receptor (beta chain) came from a study of CD4 T cells in relation to SARS-CoV-2 and coronaviruses. Clones were sequenced by immunoSEQ multiplex PCR, and TCRdb holds only the in-frame ones, with some missing. The data show around 35,000 clones, with more than 65% seen just once and 3.5% to 5% held by the top ten. This clone was recorded a few times. Its antigen is still unknown. The germline CDR1 and CDR2 sequences are MGHRA and YSYEKL. V dropped 1 base and J dropped 4; count of bases not matched to a gene: 9. The CDR3 runs to 17 residues. This clonotype originated in an adult with COVID-19. The chain carries TRBV4-1 and TRBJ2-2, with 7 positions matching TRBD2. Source material: naive CD4+ T cells from PBMCs, cultured in vitro. Specified subset: naive CD4+ T cells isolated by negative enrichment. The CDR3 DNA reads as TGCGCCAGCAGCCAAGTACTCGCGGGAGTGGTCACCGGGGAGCTGTTTTTT. Its protein is CASSQVLAGVVTGELFF.